The following is a TCR beta chain sequence with its context. Antigen specificity is unknown. Primers included in the PCR were 60 Vbeta and 13 Jbeta primers. Profiled with immunoSEQ multiplex PCR; TCRdb holds only in-frame clones, not every one. The repertoire holds 75,000 to 95,000 clones, with roughly three fifths as singletons. The data belong to a study of cytomegalovirus exposure and HLA in healthy donors. Regarding the study as a whole: Later analysis identified a missense DCLRE1C variant that was linked to TCR beta V- and J-gene trimming. Most of the TCR beta V segments (in an earlier analysis) were productive either about 87% or about 30% of the time.

CDR3 size: 14 residues. This receptor was obtained from a man aged 25 to 45 in good health and CMV-seronegative. The rearrangement joins TRBV21-1 to TRBJ1-1; the D call of TRBD1 is as the table states it, not checked on the DNA. TRBV21-1 is an annotated pseudogene. Sequencing was performed on PBMCs. CDR3 bases: TGTGCCAGCAGCTCACAGGAGATGAACACTGAAGCTTTCTTT. Its protein product is CASSSQEMNTEAFF.